This T cell receptor beta chain was documented in a study of blood T cell repertoires in COVID-19. Turning to the study itself: Donors in the United States, Italy and Spain gave samples during acute or convalescent COVID-19. PBMCs, B-cell-depleted T cells, or T cells provided the cDNA or gDNA that made up the material.

The germline V gene encodes CDR1 MNHNY and CDR2 SVGAGI (reference sequence). Trimming took 10 bases from V and 2 from J, leaving 22 bases between them. This CDR3 comprises 16 residues. In the authors' workflow: Quantification of nucleated cells was approximated via reference gene primer amplification. Only in-frame clones appear in the TCRdb table, and some are missing; sequencing was by immunoSEQ multiplex PCR. V and J calls and clone size are copied from that table; D and trimming were computed from the DNA. The table shows under 350,000 clones, with about 88% occurring only once. The source is a young man with active or convalescent COVID-19. Sequenced: peripheral blood. The rearrangement joins TRBV6-6 to TRBJ2-3, with a tentative D call TRBD2 (6 bases). CDR3 nucleotides: TGTGCCACGACCCCAAGTGGCGGGATACACACAGATACGCAGTATTTT. It codes for CATTPSGGIHTDTQYF.